The source of this T cell receptor (beta chain) is a study of identical twins. A universal primer site arose from template switching, and cDNA bore unique molecular identifiers. From the 5' RACE reads, TCRdb called clonotypes with MiXCR, one entry per CDR3 protein. The sample includes around 1.7 million distinct CDR3 sequences, roughly 35% of them seen just once. The CDR3 extends over 14 amino acids. CDR1 and CDR2 (germline): SNHLY, FYNNEI. Trimming took off 6 bases at V and 0 bases at J, with 9 bases between the two ends. Study outcomes and limitations: Conclusions rested on cross-sectional statistics rather than following the same donors.

Details on this clonotype: Its specificity is not known.

This TCR derives from a newborn girl in good health. The chain carries TRBV2 and TRBJ2-1; D is uncertain. Sequencing input: cord blood. CDR3 sequence: CASRWTGSYNEQFF. The CDR3 nucleotides read TGTGCCAGCAGGTGGACGGGCTCCTACAATGAGCAGTTCTTC.